A selection of T cell receptor beta chains follows, all from one sample in a study of cytomegalovirus exposure and HLA in healthy donors. Clones were read by immunoSEQ multiplex PCR, and TCRdb kept only the in-frame ones, dropping some. This sample has 100,000 to 150,000 clones, with roughly 78% found just once. The source material was PBMCs. The receptor set was obtained from a man younger than 40 in good health and CMV-seronegative. The CDR3 runs from the conserved cysteine through the conserved F or W.

TRBV7-9,TRBJ1-1,CSSSLVWAGEMNTEAFF
TRBV10-3,TRBJ2-1,CATDRGAVYNEQFF
TRBV5-1,TRBJ2-7,CASSHGQGNYEQYF
TRBV4-2,TRBJ2-7,CASSQDLGGNSYEQYF
TRBV6-6,TRBJ2-7,CASSYMTSGVYEQYF
TRBV9,TRBJ2-5,CASSVGAGAPETQYF
TRBV4-3,TRBJ2-3,CASSQALPGLNTDTQYF
TRBV7-2,TRBJ2-5,CASSFWTGGETQYF
TRBV7-3,TRBJ2-2,CASSLFAGELFF
TRBV6-5,TRBJ2-7,CASSYSMQGADEQYF
TRBV30,TRBJ1-6,CALRIWGQGYNSPLHF
TRBV19,TRBJ2-3,CASSIDSGSTDTQYF
TRBV15,TRBJ1-5,CATSENTGQISNQPQHF
TRBV10-3,TRBJ1-1,CAISEGGTVNTEAFF
TRBV27,TRBJ2-3,CASSLGGPRTDTQYF
TRBV6-5,TRBJ1-1,CASSYPGGAEAFF
TRBV6-1,TRBJ2-5,CASSRTSGETGTQYF